Given below is one TCR beta chain in context. Its antigen target is currently unknown. There are no base qualities to consult, and no much larger clone falls within one base. This sample is part of a study of response to subunit inactivated influenza vaccine (dated by TCRdb to the late 2010s). Background for the entire study: Deep quantitative T cell receptor repertoire profiling was used in the study to track responses to a trivalent subunit inactivated influenza vaccine. What the study reported, not specific to this receptor: The authors proposed that each seasonal influenza vaccination may bring in only a limited number of new T cells.

Libraries were made using RT-PCR. The sequencer listed for this sample is Illumina HiSeq 2500. TCRdb ran its own pipeline on the public reads, namely fastp trimming at Q25 and MiXCR clone calling, and kept in-frame beta chains. Rows are unified per CDR3 protein, each entry keeping the most common DNA and genes. The sample table holds approximately 500,000 distinct CDR3 sequences, of which around 25% were seen once. 2.5% to 3.5% of the sample is in the top ten clones. CDR3 length: 15 amino acids, cysteine to phenylalanine. The kept DNA is CDR3 alone, 45 bases in frame from the first base. Germline trimming: 1 base from V, 0 bases from J; junction bases outside gene matches: 2. From a lookup of the germline V gene (reference sequence), CDR1 and CDR2 are LNHNV and YYDKDF. The same specimen was also included in a second study, on T cells expressing NK-cell markers. The second paper further reports: TCR beta cDNA libraries were made by 5'RACE template switching that added a universal primer site and unique molecular identifiers. TCR beta-chain repertoires were profiled in sorted CD3+CD56+NKG2C+, CD3+CD56+NKG2C- and CD3+CD56-NKG2C+ T-cell subsets from several donors. Seven of the eight sequenced donors were HCMV-seropositive and one was HCMV-seronegative. In several experiments an anti-gammadeltaTCR antibody was added to restrict sorting to alphabetaTCR-expressing T cells. For five or six donors, the dominant CD3+CD56+NKG2C+ clonotypes were among the top 10 CD8+ clonotypes and accounted for 1.0-7.0% of CD8+ T cells. Those dominant clonotypes were again the most abundant among CD3+CD56-NKG2C+ cells in a handful of donors, at about 25-60.1%. Whether the expanded NKG2C-expressing T cell clones were specific for HCMV antigens was left unclear. The study sequenced eight donors, all healthy volunteers chosen at random: three men and five women. To determine HCMV serostatus, a commercial ELISA kit was used to detect HCMV-specific IgG in serum. Ficoll density gradient centrifugation was used to isolate peripheral blood mononuclear cells from blood. Magnetic immunoseparation with Miltenyi isolation kits was used to isolate CD4+ and CD8+ T cells from PBMC. cDNA synthesis was primed from the TCR beta constant segment, followed by two successive PCR amplification steps. Libraries were sequenced as 2 x 150 bp reads on Illumina HiSeq 2000/2500, MiSeq or NextSeq. MIGEC was used to demultiplex reads and group the reads by UMI, and MiTCR was used to assemble and quantify clonotypes. To remove erroneous sequences, TCR cDNA sequences were retained only when supported by two or more reads. The tcR package was used for downstream repertoire analysis, and clonotypes were matched between fractions using CDR3 nucleotide sequence together with V segment. VDJmatch was used to annotate antigen specificity against VDJdb, with one amino acid substitution allowed in CDR3.

This clonotype was obtained from a middle-aged man who received an inactivated influenza vaccine. Donor details come from another sample of the same person, matched by shared clones. The V and J genes are TRBV15 and TRBJ1-1; 7 bases in between match TRBD1. The specimen comprised CD4+ T cells sorted from PBMCs, sampled about 12 days after vaccination. Read as DNA, the sequence is TGTGCCACCAGCAGAGGAGGGACAGTGAACACTGAAGCTTTCTTT. This is translated as CATSRGGTVNTEAFF.